The source of this T cell receptor (beta chain) is a study of OX40 agonist ivuxolimab in advanced cancers. For the study at large: Patients were given ivuxolimab, an antibody that agonizes OX40 (CD134).

V was cut by 1 base and J by 7 bases, with 16 bases left in between. Germline V gene sequence: CDR1 PRHDT, CDR2 FYEKMQ (reference sequence). The CDR3 has 15 residues. Assay used: immunoSEQ multiplex PCR; TCRdb lists only in-frame clones, some missing. The sample lists roughly 22,000 clones, 86% occurring once. This receptor was taken from an adult with an advanced solid tumor such as melanoma, head and neck, liver or kidney cancer. The chain couples TRBV13 to TRBJ1-2; D possibly corresponds to TRBD1 (5 bases). The material sequenced was CD4+ or CD8+ T cells sorted from blood, taken in a trial of the OX40 agonist ivuxolimab. CDR3 nucleotide sequence: TGTGCCAGCAGCTTAGCCTGGGGCGGGAATTCTGGCTACACCTTC. It is translated as CASSLAWGGNSGYTF.